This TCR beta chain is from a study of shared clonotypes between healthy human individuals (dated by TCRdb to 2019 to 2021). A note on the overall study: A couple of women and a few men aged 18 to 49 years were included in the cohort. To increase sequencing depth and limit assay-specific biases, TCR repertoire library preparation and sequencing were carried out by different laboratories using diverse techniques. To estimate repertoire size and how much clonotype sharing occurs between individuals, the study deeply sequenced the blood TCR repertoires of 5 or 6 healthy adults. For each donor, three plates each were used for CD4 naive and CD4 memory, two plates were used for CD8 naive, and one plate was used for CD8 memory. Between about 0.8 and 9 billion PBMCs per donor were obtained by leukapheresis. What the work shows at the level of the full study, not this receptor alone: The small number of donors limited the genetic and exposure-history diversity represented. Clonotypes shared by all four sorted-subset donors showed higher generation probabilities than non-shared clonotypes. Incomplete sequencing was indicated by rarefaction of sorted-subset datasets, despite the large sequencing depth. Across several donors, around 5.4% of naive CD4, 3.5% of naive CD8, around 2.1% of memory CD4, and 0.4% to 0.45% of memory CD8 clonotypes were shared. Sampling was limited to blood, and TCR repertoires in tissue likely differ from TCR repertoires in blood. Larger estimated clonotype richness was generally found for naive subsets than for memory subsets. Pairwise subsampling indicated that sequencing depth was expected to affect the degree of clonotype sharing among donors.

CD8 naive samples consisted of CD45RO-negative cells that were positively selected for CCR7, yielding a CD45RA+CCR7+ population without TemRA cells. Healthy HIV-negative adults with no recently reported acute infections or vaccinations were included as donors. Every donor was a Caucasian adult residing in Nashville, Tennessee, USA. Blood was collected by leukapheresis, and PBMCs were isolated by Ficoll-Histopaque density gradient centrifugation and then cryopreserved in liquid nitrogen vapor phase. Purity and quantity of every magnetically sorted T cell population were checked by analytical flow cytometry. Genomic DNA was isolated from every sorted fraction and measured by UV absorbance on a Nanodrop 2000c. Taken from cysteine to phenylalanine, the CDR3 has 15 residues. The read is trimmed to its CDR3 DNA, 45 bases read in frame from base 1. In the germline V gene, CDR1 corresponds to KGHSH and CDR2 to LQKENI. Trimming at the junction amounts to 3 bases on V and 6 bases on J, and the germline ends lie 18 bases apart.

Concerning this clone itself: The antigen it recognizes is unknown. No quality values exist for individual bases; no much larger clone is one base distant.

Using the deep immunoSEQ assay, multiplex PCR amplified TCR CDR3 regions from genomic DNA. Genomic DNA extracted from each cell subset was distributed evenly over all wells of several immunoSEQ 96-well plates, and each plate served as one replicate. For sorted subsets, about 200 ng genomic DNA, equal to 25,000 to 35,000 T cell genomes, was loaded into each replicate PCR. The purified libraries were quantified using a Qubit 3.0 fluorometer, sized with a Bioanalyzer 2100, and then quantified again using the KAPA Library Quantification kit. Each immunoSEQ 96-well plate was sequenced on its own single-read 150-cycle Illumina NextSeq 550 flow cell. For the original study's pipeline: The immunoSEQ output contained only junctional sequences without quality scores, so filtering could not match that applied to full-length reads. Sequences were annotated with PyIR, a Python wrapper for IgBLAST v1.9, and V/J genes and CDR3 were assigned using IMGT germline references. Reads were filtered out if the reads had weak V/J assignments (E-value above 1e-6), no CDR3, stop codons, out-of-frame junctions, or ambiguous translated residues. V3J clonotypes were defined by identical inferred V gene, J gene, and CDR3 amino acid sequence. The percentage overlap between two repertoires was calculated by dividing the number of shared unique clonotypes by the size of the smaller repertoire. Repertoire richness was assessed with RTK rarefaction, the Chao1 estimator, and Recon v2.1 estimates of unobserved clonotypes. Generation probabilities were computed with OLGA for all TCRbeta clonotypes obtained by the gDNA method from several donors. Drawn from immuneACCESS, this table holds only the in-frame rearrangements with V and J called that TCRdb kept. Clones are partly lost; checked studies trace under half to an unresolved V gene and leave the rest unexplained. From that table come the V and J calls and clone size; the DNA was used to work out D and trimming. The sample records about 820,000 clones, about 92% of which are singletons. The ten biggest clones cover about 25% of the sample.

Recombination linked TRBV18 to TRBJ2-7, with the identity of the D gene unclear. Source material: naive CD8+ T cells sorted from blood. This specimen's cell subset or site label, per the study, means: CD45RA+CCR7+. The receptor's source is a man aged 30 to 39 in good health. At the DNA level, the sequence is TGTGCCAGCTCACCTCGGGTAGCTCAGTACGCCGAGCAGTACTTC. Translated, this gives CASSPRVAQYAEQYF.